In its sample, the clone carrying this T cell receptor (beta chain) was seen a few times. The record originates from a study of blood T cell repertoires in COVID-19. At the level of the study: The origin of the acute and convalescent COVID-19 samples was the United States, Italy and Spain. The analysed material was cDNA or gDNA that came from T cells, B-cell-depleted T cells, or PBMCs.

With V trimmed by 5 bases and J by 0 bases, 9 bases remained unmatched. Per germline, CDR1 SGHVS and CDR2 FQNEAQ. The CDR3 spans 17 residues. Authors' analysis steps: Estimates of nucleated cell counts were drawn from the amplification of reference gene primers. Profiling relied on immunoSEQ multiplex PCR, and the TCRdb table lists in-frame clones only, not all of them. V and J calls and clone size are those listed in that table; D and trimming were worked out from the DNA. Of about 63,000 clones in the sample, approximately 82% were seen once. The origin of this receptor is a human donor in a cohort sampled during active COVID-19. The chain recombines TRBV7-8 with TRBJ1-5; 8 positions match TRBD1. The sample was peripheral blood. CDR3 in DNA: TGTGCCAGCAGCCAGTGGGGGACAGGAGTTAGCAATCAGCCCCAGCATTTT. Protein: CASSQWGTGVSNQPQHF. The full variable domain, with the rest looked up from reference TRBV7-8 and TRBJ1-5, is GAGVSQSPRYKVAKRGQDVALRCDPISGHVSLFWYQQALGQGPEFLTYFQNEAQLDKSGLPSDRFFAERPEGSVSTLKIQRTQQEDSAVYLCASSQWGTGVSNQPQHFGDGTRLSIL.